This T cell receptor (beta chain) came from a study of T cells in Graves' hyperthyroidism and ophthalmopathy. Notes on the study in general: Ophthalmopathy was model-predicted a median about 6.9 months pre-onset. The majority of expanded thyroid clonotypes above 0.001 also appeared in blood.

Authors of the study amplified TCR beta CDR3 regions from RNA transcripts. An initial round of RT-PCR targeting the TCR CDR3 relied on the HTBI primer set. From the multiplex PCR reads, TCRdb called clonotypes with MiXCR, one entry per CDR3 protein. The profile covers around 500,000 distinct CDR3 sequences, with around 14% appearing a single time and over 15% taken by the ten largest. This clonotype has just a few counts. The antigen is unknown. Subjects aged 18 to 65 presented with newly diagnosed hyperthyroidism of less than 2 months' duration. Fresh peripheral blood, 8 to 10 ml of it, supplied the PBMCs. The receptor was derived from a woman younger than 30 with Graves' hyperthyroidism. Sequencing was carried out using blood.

CDR3 loop: CASSFELTGHLTMGYTF. The CDR3 DNA follows: TGTGCCAGCAGCTTTGAGTTAACGGGTCACCTAACTATGGGCTACACCTTC. The chain has TRBV5-5 and TRBJ1-2; D is uncertain. Trimming shortened V by 2 bases and J by 8 bases, and 25 bases separated the two germline ends. Germline-derived CDR1 and CDR2 are SGHKS and YYEKEE (reference sequence). This CDR3 is built from 17 residues.